This T cell receptor beta chain was sequenced during a study of cytomegalovirus exposure and HLA in healthy donors. The PCR was carried out with 60 Vbeta primers and 13 Jbeta primers. Method: immunoSEQ multiplex PCR; TCRdb's copy keeps in-frame clones and lacks some. The data show 100,000 or so clones, with just over 75% seen just once and 8.2% held by the top ten. The CDR3 extends over 15 amino acids. Germline values: CDR1 SNHLY, CDR2 FYNNEI. V lost 7 bases to trimming and J lost 9 bases, with 22 bases between them. This chain uses TRBV2 with TRBJ2-1, with D possibly being TRBD2 (7 bases). Sequencing was done on a sample of PBMCs. This sequence originates from a man between 40 and 49 years old in good health and CMV-seropositive. The CDR3, as DNA: TGTGCCAGCAAATATGGCAGCGGGACAAGGGGTGAGCAGTTCTTC. Amino acid sequence: CASKYGSGTRGEQFF.